This T cell receptor (beta chain) derives from a study of regulatory T cells in long-lasting Graves disease. As for time point: newly diagnosed GD, antithyroid drugs for less than 3 months. After RNA was extracted from PBMCs, the TCR library was made from it. Library construction for TCR beta used iRepertoire HTBI primers and Arm-PCR of CDR3 regions. TCRdb reanalysed the multiplex PCR reads using MiXCR and keeps one entry per CDR3 protein. The profile shows 550,000 to 700,000 distinct CDR3 sequences, 16% of them singletons. A remark on this clonotype: One junction end disagrees with the germline gene, perhaps due to a read error.

These data were likewise used in another study, on T cells in Graves' hyperthyroidism and ophthalmopathy.

This receptor was obtained from a man younger than 35 with Graves disease. The source was peripheral blood mononuclear cells (PBMCs), collected at new diagnosis, from a patient treated with antithyroid drugs.

The DNA for the CDR3 is TGTGCCAGCAGCTTAGAAGCGGTAGTAAACACTGAAGCTCTCTTT. Its translation: CASSLEAVVNTEALF. This chain connects TRBV11-2 to TRBJ1-1; D call uncertain. Germline-derived CDR1 and CDR2 are SGHAT and FQNNGV. The CDR3 covers 15 residues.